A single sample is the source of the 32 T cell receptor beta chains below, sequenced in a study of blood T cell repertoires in COVID-19. Profiled with immunoSEQ multiplex PCR; TCRdb holds only in-frame clones, not every one. The data contain tens of thousands of clones, roughly 89% of them seen just once; the ten biggest clones take up around 2.7%. The specimen was peripheral blood. The origin of the receptors is an elderly man with acute or convalescent COVID-19.

The chain uses TRBV6-5 and TRBJ2-2, with TRBD2 matching over 13 bases. Trimming took 6 bases from V and 6 from J; bases not matched to a gene: 4. The CDR3 runs 15 residues. CDR1 is MNHEY, CDR2 SVGAGI, per germline. This chain's CDR3 is CASRRTSGGSGELFF. In DNA form, the CDR3 reads TGTGCCAGCAGAAGGACTAGCGGGGGTTCCGGGGAGCTGTTTTTT.

The chain carries TRBV5-1 and TRBJ2-1, with D possibly matching TRBD2 (7 bases). Germline V gene data show CDR1 as SGHRS and CDR2 as YFSETQ. Between the trimmed V and J ends, which lost 4 bases and 5 bases, there was a span of 16 bases. The CDR3 loop spans 15 amino acids. In DNA, the CDR3 is TGCGCCAGCAGCGCGACCGGGGGGCGAAACAATGAGCAGTTCTTC. Translation: CASSATGGRNNEQFF.

This clone appeared a single time. The chain joins TRBV30 to TRBJ1-1, with no clear D. Germline V lookup: CDR1 GTSNPN, CDR2 SVGIG (reference sequence). V lost 2 bases and J lost 4, with 5 bases in between. The CDR3 has 11 residues. This CDR3 is CAWSQVTEAFF. The CDR3 DNA follows: TGTGCCTGGAGTCAGGTCACTGAAGCTTTCTTT.

This rearrangement joins TRBV19 to TRBJ2-1; 8 nucleotides agree with TRBD1. Germline CDR1 LNHDA, CDR2 SQIVND (reference sequence). V was pared by 6 bases and J by 5 bases, with 3 bases of the junction left unmatched. This CDR3 has 13 amino acids. Here the CDR3 DNA reads TGTGCCAGTAGGTTACAGGGGGACAATGAGCAGTTCTTC. It is translated as CASRLQGDNEQFF. Based on the CDR3 plus reference TRBV19 and TRBJ2-1, the full variable domain is DGGITQSPKYLFRKEGQNVTLSCEQNLNHDAMYWYRQDPGQGLRLIYYSQIVNDFQKGDIAEGYSVSREKKESFPLTVTSAQKNPTAFYLCASRLQGDNEQFFGPGTRLTVL.

The rearrangement uses TRBV10-2 and TRBJ2-2; D may be TRBD2 (6 bases). Germline CDR1 WSHSY, CDR2 SAAADI. CDR3 size: 14 residues. V lost 7 bases to trimming and J lost 6 bases, with 15 bases between them. The CDR3 DNA reads TGCGCCAGCAAAAGGGACTTGGGACCCGGGGAGCTGTTTTTT. Amino acids: CASKRDLGPGELFF.

The CDR3 spells CAWSARDEQYF. The CDR3 bases are TGTGCCTGGAGTGCGAGGGACGAGCAGTACTTC. This chain connects TRBV30 to TRBJ2-7; tentatively, D is TRBD2 (5 bases). This CDR3 spans 11 amino acids. Germline CDR1 and CDR2: GTSNPN and SVGIG (reference sequence). Trimming left V 1 base short and J 5 bases short, with 6 bases between.

The rearrangement links TRBV2 to TRBJ1-2; 7 positions agree with TRBD1. CDR3 length: 13 residues. Trimming removed 8 bases from V and 2 bases from J; junction bases left unmatched: 5. Germline V gives CDR1 SNHLY, CDR2 FYNNEI. CDR3 DNA: TGTGCCAGCTCTACAGGGGACAACTATGGCTACACCTTC. This encodes CASSTGDNYGYTF.

CDR3 residues: CSVRGSTDTQYF. The CDR3 region has the DNA TGCAGCGTTCGAGGGTCCACAGATACGCAGTATTTT. This sequence joins TRBV29-1 and TRBJ2-3; the D gene is possibly TRBD2 (5 bases). Germline V gene sequence: CDR1 SQVTM, CDR2 ANQGSEA. The CDR3 extends over 12 amino acids. V lost 5 bases to trimming and J lost 2 bases, with 8 bases between them.

The J gene is TRBJ1-1, the V gene TRBV6-5, with TRBD1 identical over 10 bases. The junction had 6 bases not matched to a gene; V was cut back by 3 bases and J by 5 bases. The germline gives CDR1 MNHEY, CDR2 SVGAGI. The CDR3 runs 15 residues. CDR3 sequence reads: CASSYLDRGRTEAFF. The CDR3 DNA is TGTGCCAGCAGTTATCTCGACAGGGGGCGGACTGAAGCTTTCTTT.

The J gene is TRBJ2-7, the V gene TRBV5-1; TRBD1 agrees at 8 bases. Trimming cost V 2 bases and J 3 bases; bases outside gene matches: 4. Looked up from germline, CDR1 is SGHRS and CDR2 is YFSETQ. This CDR3 has 14 residues. For the CDR3, the DNA is TGCGCCAGCAGCTTTGGCGGACAGGGCTACGAGCAGTACTTC. Translating it yields CASSFGGQGYEQYF.

This chain connects TRBV6-2 or TRBV6-3 to TRBJ1-1, with no clear D. V was trimmed by 7 bases and J by 1 base, leaving 13 bases between them. CDR3 size: 14 residues. Germline V gives CDR1 MNHEY, CDR2 SVGEGT. CDR3 region: CASTPQRRNTEAFF. The CDR3 region has the DNA TGTGCCAGCACCCCTCAGCGCAGGAACACTGAAGCTTTCTTT.

This rearrangement joins TRBV3-1 (or the pseudogene TRBV3-2) to TRBJ2-1, with D tentatively TRBD2 (7 bases). The CDR3 length is 16 residues. The V and J ends lost 1 base and 7 bases respectively, with 17 bases between them. The V gene's germline CDR1 is LGHDT and CDR2 YNNKEL (reference sequence). CDR3 residues: CASSQGRGGDRNEQFF. CDR3 coding DNA: TGTGCCAGCAGCCAAGGTAGAGGGGGGGATCGGAATGAGCAGTTCTTC.

The chain recombines TRBV18 with TRBJ1-4; no firm D call. The CDR3 sequence is 13 residues long. The germline V and J ends were trimmed by 6 bases and 8 bases, with 13 bases remaining between them. Germline V CDR1 and CDR2: KGHSH, LQKENI. The CDR3 sequence: CASSPREGEKLFF. The DNA of the CDR3 is TGTGCCAGCTCTCCCCGGGAAGGAGAAAAACTGTTTTTT.

The gene calls are TRBV18 and TRBJ1-1; TRBD1 might be the D (6 bases). There are 13 residues in the CDR3. Trimming removed 6 bases at V and 3 bases at J, with 11 bases between. Germline CDR1 KGHSH, CDR2 LQKENI. The CDR3 spells CASSPDRYTEAFF. The CDR3 region has the DNA TGTGCCAGCTCTCCGGACAGATACACTGAAGCTTTCTTT.

Only one count was recorded for this clone. The chain carries TRBV6-5 and TRBJ2-2, with TRBD1 identical over 7 bases. J lost 5 bases, V lost 7 bases, and 7 bases had no gene match. This CDR3 has 14 residues. From germline, CDR1 is MNHEY and CDR2 SVGAGI. The chain's CDR3 is CASTQIQGTGELFF. CDR3 in DNA: TGTGCCAGCACCCAAATACAGGGGACCGGGGAGCTGTTTTTT.

The chain combines TRBV5-4 with TRBJ1-2, with 11 bases fitting TRBD1. This CDR3 is 14 amino acids long. CDR1 and CDR2 from the germline V gene are SGHNT and YYREEE (reference sequence). V shed 3 bases and J 8 bases; nucleotides not matched to a gene: 6. The CDR3 DNA reads TGTGCCAGCAGCTACCGGGACAGGGGGACCGGCTACACCTTC. Translation gives CASSYRDRGTGYTF.

V usage is TRBV5-1 and J usage is TRBJ1-5; 7 nucleotides agree with TRBD1. The germline gives CDR1 SGHRS, CDR2 YFSETQ. CDR3 length equals 16 residues. With 4 bases clipped from V and 6 bases from J, the junction kept 13 bases outside the gene matches. The CDR3 sequence is CASSLGTAEKAQPQHF. CDR3 in DNA: TGCGCCAGCAGCCTCGGGACAGCGGAGAAAGCTCAGCCCCAGCATTTT.

Worth noting for this clone: Since a much larger clone is just one base distant, this may be a read error. At the DNA level, this CDR3 is encoded by other sequences in the same sample as well. The J gene is TRBJ2-4, the V gene TRBV5-1, with TRBD1 identical over 8 bases. The CDR3 is 19 residues long. The germline V gene has CDR1 SGHRS and CDR2 YFSETQ. The V segment lost 4 bases and the J segment 1 base; nucleotides outside the gene matches: 16. CDR3 in DNA: TGCGCCAGCAGCCCGGAGGCCGGGACAGGATCCTTGGCCAAAAACATTCAGTACTTC. This gives the protein CASSPEAGTGSLAKNIQYF.

V usage is TRBV6-5 and J usage is TRBJ1-5; TRBD1 matches 9 bases. The CDR3 has 13 residues. Germline values: CDR1 MNHEY, CDR2 SVGAGI. Trimming cost V 6 bases and J 4 bases; bases outside gene matches: 1. The CDR3: CASRGQGNQPQHF. The CDR3 nucleotides read TGTGCCAGCAGAGGACAGGGGAATCAGCCCCAGCATTTT.

This clone was recorded only once. The V and J genes are TRBV5-1 and TRBJ2-1; a weak D match, TRBD2 (7 bases). Germline V lookup: CDR1 SGHRS, CDR2 YFSETQ. CDR3 size: 14 residues. The V end was cut by 7 bases, the J end by 7 bases, with 18 bases between. This CDR3 reads CASGEGGSGNEQFF. DNA for the CDR3: TGCGCCAGCGGGGAGGGGGGCTCTGGGAATGAGCAGTTCTTC.

The sample holds one count of this clone. The chain couples TRBV7-8 to TRBJ2-1, with 7 nucleotides matching TRBD2. This CDR3 region has 14 residues. With 11 bases clipped from V and 7 bases from J, the junction kept 14 bases outside the gene matches. Germline V CDR1 and CDR2: SGHVS, FQNEAQ. The DNA for the CDR3 is TGTGCCGGAGGACGGGGGGATAGTAGGAATGAGCAGTTCTTC. Translated: CAGGRGDSRNEQFF.

Points on this clone: An end of the junction differs from the germline gene, which may be a read error. V usage is TRBV7-9 and J usage is TRBJ2-7, with TRBD1 as a possible D gene (6 bases). The CDR3 loop spans 12 amino acids. CDR1 is SEHNR and CDR2 is FQNEAQ in the germline V gene (reference sequence). The CDR3 region is CASTLQGYEQYF. DNA of the CDR3: TGTGCCAGCACCTTACAGGGTTACGAGCAGTACTTC.

The chain is built from TRBV7-6 and TRBJ2-1; 7 nucleotides line up with TRBD2. Per the germline V gene, CDR1 is SGHVS and CDR2 is FNYEAQ. Trimming at V came to 1 base and at J to 5 bases, leaving 11 bases not matched to a gene. This CDR3 spans 17 amino acids. The CDR3 is CASSLESLRGVHNEQFF. CDR3 coding DNA: TGTGCCAGCAGCTTAGAGAGTCTACGGGGGGTTCACAATGAGCAGTTCTTC.

CDR3 sequence: CASNPTGWLGGYTF. DNA for the CDR3: TGTGCCAGCAACCCGACAGGGTGGCTGGGGGGCTACACCTTC. This chain links TRBV5-4 with TRBJ1-2, with 7 nucleotides matching TRBD1. The V gene's germline CDR1 is SGHNT and CDR2 YYREEE (reference sequence). Trimming at V came to 6 bases and at J to 8 bases, leaving 13 bases not matched to a gene. This CDR3 comprises 14 residues. The entire variable domain, with the rest obtained from reference TRBV5-4 and TRBJ1-2, is as follows: ETGVTQSPTHLIKTRGQQVTLRCSSQSGHNTVSWYQQALGQGPQFIFQYYREEENGRGNFPPRFSGLQFPNYSSELNVNALELDDSALYLCASNPTGWLGGYTFGSGTRLTVV.

The chain uses TRBV3-1 (or the pseudogene TRBV3-2) and TRBJ2-5, with 7 bases that match TRBD2. The germline V gene encodes CDR1 LGHDT and CDR2 YNNKEL (reference sequence). V shed 3 bases and J 5 bases; nucleotides not matched to a gene: 6. The CDR3 extends over 14 amino acids. The CDR3 protein is CASSQRTRRETQYF. Here the CDR3 DNA reads TGTGCCAGCAGCCAGAGGACTAGAAGGGAGACCCAGTACTTC.

The chain couples TRBV6-2 or TRBV6-3 to TRBJ1-1, with a weak D call TRBD1 (6 bases). Germline values: CDR1 MNHEY, CDR2 SVGEGT. The CDR3 is 14 residues long. V lost 2 bases to trimming and J lost 6 bases, with 13 bases between them. CDR3 sequence: CASSYNQAGAEAFF. Here the CDR3 DNA reads TGTGCCAGCAGTTACAATCAAGCAGGGGCTGAAGCTTTCTTT.

The gene calls are TRBV7-8 and TRBJ1-3; TRBD1 matches at 8 bases. The CDR3 spans 20 residues. Unmatched junction bases numbered 18, after V lost 5 bases and J lost 0 bases. Germline-derived CDR1 and CDR2 are SGHVS and FQNEAQ. CDR3 DNA sequence: TGTGCCAGCAGCAGGAGGATCCCGGGACAGGTCCCTGGCTCTGGAAACACCATATATTTT. This encodes CASSRRIPGQVPGSGNTIYF.

The rearrangement joins TRBV29-1 to TRBJ2-7, with 10 bases fitting TRBD1. Germline V gives CDR1 SQVTM, CDR2 ANQGSEA. The CDR3 length is 13 residues. V was pared by 3 bases and J by 4 bases, with 3 bases of the junction left unmatched. DNA of the CDR3: TGCAGCGTTGAGAGGGACAGGGGTTACGAGCAGTACTTC. This translates into CSVERDRGYEQYF.

The V and J genes are TRBV20-1 and TRBJ2-2; TRBD2 is a possible D gene (6 bases). The CDR3 extends over 11 amino acids. V was shortened by 5 bases and J by 6 bases, with 7 bases between the two germline ends. Germline V CDR1 and CDR2: DFQATT, SNEGSKA (reference sequence). This CDR3 reads CSARGSGELFF. The CDR3 coding sequence is TGCAGTGCTCGGGGGTCCGGGGAGCTGTTTTTT.

The chain couples TRBV19 to TRBJ1-6, with D unresolved. Trimming removed 3 bases at V and 9 bases at J, with 12 bases between. The V gene's germline CDR1 is LNHDA and CDR2 SQIVND (reference sequence). CDR3 length: 14 residues. The CDR3 reads CASSISGIGSPLHF. CDR3 in DNA: TGTGCCAGTAGTATTTCGGGAATTGGTTCACCCCTCCACTTT.

CDR3: CASSPGPGELFF. The CDR3 bases are TGTGCCAGCTCACCGGGGCCCGGGGAGCTGTTTTTT. The rearrangement links TRBV18 to TRBJ2-2, with D maybe TRBD1 (5 bases). Looked up from germline, CDR1 is KGHSH and CDR2 is LQKENI. The V end was cut by 3 bases, the J end by 6 bases, with 5 bases between. CDR3 length equals 12 residues.

This clone was observed a single time. The CDR3 DNA sequence: TGTGCCAGCAGCTCCCTAGTTATGAGCACAGATACGCAGTATTTT. It yields the protein CASSSLVMSTDTQYF. J is TRBJ2-3 and V is TRBV7-2; no clear D gene. V dropped 4 bases and J dropped 0 bases, with 11 bases sitting between them. There are 15 residues in the CDR3. Germline assignment: CDR1 SGHTA and CDR2 FQGNSA.